One sample yielded the 21 T cell receptor beta chains listed below, sequenced in a study of human T cells and chemical hapten exposure. The time point denotes: patch test 3, about 24 weeks after DPC sensitization. As to treatment: therapeutic diphenylcyclopropenone sensitization with weekly scalp DPC. TCRdb reanalysed the RACE reads using MiXCR and keeps one entry per CDR3 protein. The table includes 150,000 to 200,000 distinct CDR3 sequences, 25% to 30% detected once. The specimen was whole blood, collected in connection with sensitization to the hapten diphenylcyclopropenone (DPC). Receptors were obtained from a woman aged 18-29 years with alopecia areata. Some clones in this sample may be carry-over from other donors' samples.

This sequence joins TRBV7-2 and TRBJ1-5, with a tentative D call TRBD1 (5 bases). Germline lookup yields CDR1 SGHTA and CDR2 FQGNSA. V lost 2 bases, J lost 6 bases, and 14 bases lay in between. The CDR3 runs 15 residues. DNA for the CDR3: TGTGCCAGCAGCTTATGGGGGGAAGTGGGTCAGCCCCAGCATTTT. Its translation is CASSLWGEVGQPQHF.

Only a few counts were recorded for this clonotype. The chain couples TRBV27 to TRBJ1-2, with a weak D call TRBD1 (6 bases). Trimming removed 2 bases from V and 7 bases from J, with 29 bases in between. CDR3 length: 19 amino acids. The germline V gene has CDR1 MNHEY and CDR2 SMNVEV (reference sequence). The CDR3: CASSLRPSPGRQAKRGYTF. The CDR3 bases are TGTGCCAGCAGTTTACGCCCCTCCCCCGGCCGACAGGCCAAGCGTGGCTACACCTTC.

This clonotype was found many times. This chain links TRBV20-1 with TRBJ2-7; D call uncertain. This CDR3 region has 13 residues. Germline assignment: CDR1 DFQATT and CDR2 SNEGSKA (reference sequence). V was shortened by 1 base and J by 8 bases, with 15 bases between the two germline ends. This chain's CDR3 is CSARGPTGLQQYF. DNA for the CDR3: TGCAGTGCTAGAGGCCCGACTGGGTTGCAGCAGTACTTC.

This sequence joins TRBV20-1 and TRBJ2-1, with 7 bases identical to TRBD1. Trimming removed 6 bases from V and 9 bases from J; junction bases left unmatched: 8. This CDR3 is 12 amino acids long. CDR1 and CDR2 from the germline V gene are DFQATT and SNEGSKA (reference sequence). The CDR3 sequence: CSAPGQVTEQFF. CDR3 nucleotides: TGCAGTGCCCCCGGACAGGTTACTGAGCAGTTCTTC.

V gene TRBV9 combines with J gene TRBJ1-5, with D perhaps matching TRBD1 (5 bases). V was cut by 3 bases and J by 0 bases, with 10 bases left in between. Germline V gene sequence: CDR1 SGDLS, CDR2 YYNGEE. The CDR3 covers 15 residues. The DNA for the CDR3 is TGTGCCAGCAGCGGCCGGGACGGTAGCAATCAGCCCCAGCATTTT. Encoded protein: CASSGRDGSNQPQHF.

This clonotype occurred a few times. The rearrangement uses TRBV7-2 and TRBJ1-1, with TRBD1 as a possible D gene (5 bases). The CDR3 runs to 13 residues. Germline V CDR1 and CDR2: SGHTA, FQGNSA. With 5 bases removed from V and 8 bases from J, the gap between germline ends came to 15 bases. In DNA form, the CDR3 reads TGTGCCAGCAGCATCAAAACAGGTTTGGAAGCTTTCTTT. It specifies CASSIKTGLEAFF.

There are a few counts of this clonotype. The chain joins TRBV5-4 to TRBJ2-7; TRBD1 matches 10 bases. The germline CDR1 and CDR2 sequences are SGHNT and YYREEE (reference sequence). With V trimmed by 4 bases and J by 6 bases, 4 bases remained unmatched. The CDR3 loop spans 13 amino acids. CDR3 residues: CASSKTGGGEQYF. CDR3 DNA: TGTGCCAGCAGCAAGACAGGGGGCGGCGAGCAGTACTTC.

This chain links TRBV7-2 with TRBJ2-5, with D possibly TRBD2 on 6 matching bases. Germline lookup yields CDR1 SGHTA and CDR2 FQGNSA. Trimming took 5 bases from V and 5 from J, leaving 15 bases between them. The CDR3 loop spans 14 amino acids. The CDR3 here is CASSNSGRTETQYF. The CDR3, as DNA: TGTGCCAGCAGCAATTCCGGGAGAACCGAGACCCAGTACTTC.

The rearrangement links TRBV4-1 to TRBJ1-6, with no clear D. The V gene's germline CDR1 is MGHRA and CDR2 YSYEKL. V was clipped by 3 bases and J by 9 bases, with 9 bases between them. This CDR3 is built from 13 residues. The chain's CDR3 is CASSQLEISPLHF. In DNA, the CDR3 is TGCGCCAGCAGCCAGCTGGAGATTTCACCCCTCCACTTT.

This clonotype was counted many times. This chain joins TRBV3-1 and TRBJ2-7; TRBD1 or TRBD2 may be the D gene (5 bases each). Per germline, CDR1 LGHDT and CDR2 YNNKEL (reference sequence). V was trimmed by 1 base and J by 6 bases, leaving 10 bases between them. This CDR3 spans 13 amino acids. The DNA of the CDR3 is TGTGCCAGCAGCCAAGTTCGGGGCGCCGAGCAGTACTTC. This sequence encodes CASSQVRGAEQYF.

This clonotype has more than one count but fewer than ten. V gene TRBV28 combines with J gene TRBJ1-1, with 7 bases aligning to TRBD1. The germline gives CDR1 MDHEN, CDR2 SYDVKM. This CDR3 contains 12 residues. Germline trimming cut 5 bases from V and 10 bases from J; bases unmatched to any gene: 7. CDR3 region: CASSTQGMGAFF. As DNA, the CDR3 is TGTGCCAGCAGTACACAGGGGATGGGAGCTTTCTTT.

This chain links TRBV7-9 with TRBJ2-1; maybe TRBD1 (5 bases). The CDR3 is 15 residues long. Trimming removed 1 base from V and 1 base from J, with 8 bases in between. Germline values: CDR1 SEHNR, CDR2 FQNEAQ (reference sequence). Written as DNA, the CDR3 is TGTGCCAGCAGCTTAGTAACAGGATCCTACAATGAGCAGTTCTTC. Translation gives CASSLVTGSYNEQFF.

This clonotype appeared a few times. The chain couples TRBV28 to TRBJ1-1, with D unclear. CDR3 length equals 14 residues. Per germline, CDR1 MDHEN and CDR2 SYDVKM. V was pared by 10 bases and J by 1 base, with 16 bases between. CDR3 sequence: CAIIQPRGNTEAFF. For the CDR3, the DNA is TGTGCCATCATCCAGCCCCGGGGGAACACTGAAGCTTTCTTT. Looking up the rest from reference TRBV28 and TRBJ1-1 gives the full variable domain: DVKVTQSSRYLVKRTGEKVFLECVQDMDHENMFWYRQDPGLGLRLIYFSYDVKMKEKGDIPEGYSVSREKKERFSLILESASTNQTSMYLCAIIQPRGNTEAFFGQGTRLTVV.

The chain carries TRBV5-1 and TRBJ1-5; 7 nucleotides line up with TRBD1. V lost 0 bases to trimming and J lost 7 bases; unmatched junction nucleotides: 1. Per germline, CDR1 SGHRS and CDR2 YFSETQ. This CDR3 is built from 13 residues. The CDR3 DNA reads TGCGCCAGCAGCTTGGAGGGGGCCCAGCCCCAGCATTTT. Translating gives CASSLEGAQPQHF.

This chain uses TRBV6-6 with TRBJ2-7; D is possibly TRBD1 or TRBD2 (6 bases each). The length of the CDR3 is 14 residues. Germline loops: CDR1 MNHNY, CDR2 SVGAGI (reference sequence). The V end was cut by 7 bases, the J end by 2 bases, with 15 bases between. The CDR3 region is CASTYSRGAYEQYF. The CDR3 DNA sequence: TGTGCCAGCACCTACAGTAGGGGGGCCTACGAGCAGTACTTC.

This chain connects TRBV20-1 to TRBJ2-1; 7 nucleotides agree with TRBD2. The ends lost 5 bases at V and 2 bases at J; junction bases unmatched: 9. This CDR3 spans 15 amino acids. Germline V lookup: CDR1 DFQATT, CDR2 SNEGSKA (reference sequence). The CDR3 DNA reads TGCAGTGCTTCCCCCCTAACTAGCGCCTACAATGAGCAGTTCTTC. As protein: CSASPLTSAYNEQFF.

This clonotype was recorded a few times. The V gene is TRBV29-1, the J gene TRBJ1-3; 8 bases are shared with TRBD1. Germline CDR1 SQVTM, CDR2 ANQGSEA. The CDR3 extends over 15 amino acids. V gave up 7 bases and J gave up 1 base; unmatched junction bases: 9. The CDR3 sequence: CSAKPGTGSGNTIYF. The CDR3 nucleotides are TGCAGCGCTAAACCCGGGACAGGTTCTGGAAACACCATATATTTT.

CDR3 DNA: TGTGCCAGCCGGACTAGCCTATCACAAGAGACCCAGTACTTC. This translates into CASRTSLSQETQYF. The chain uses TRBV19 and TRBJ2-5, with TRBD2 identical over 8 bases. CDR1 and CDR2 (germline): LNHDA, SQIVND (reference sequence). The CDR3 is made up of 14 amino acids. V shed 9 bases and J 2 bases; nucleotides not matched to a gene: 8.

J is TRBJ1-1 and V is TRBV18; no clear D. The CDR3 covers 14 residues. With 3 bases removed from V and 2 bases from J, the gap between germline ends came to 10 bases. Looked up from germline, CDR1 is KGHSH and CDR2 is LQKENI. CDR3 DNA: TGTGCCAGCTCACCTTCCCGAACCAACACTGAAGCTTTCTTT. Translation gives CASSPSRTNTEAFF. Using reference TRBV18 and TRBJ1-1 for the parts outside the CDR3, the full variable domain is NAGVMQNPRHLVRRRGQEARLRCSPMKGHSHVYWYRQLPEEGLKFMVYLQKENIIDESGMPKERFSAEFPKEGPSILRIQQVVRGDSAAYFCASSPSRTNTEAFFGQGTRLTVV.

Ten or more counts support this clonotype. This sequence joins TRBV19 and TRBJ2-1, with TRBD2 as a possible D gene (6 bases). The CDR3 runs to 16 residues. The germline gives CDR1 LNHDA, CDR2 SQIVND (reference sequence). The germline V and J ends were trimmed by 6 bases and 1 base, with 16 bases remaining between them. The CDR3 sequence: CASRSQGLRSYNEQFF. The CDR3 DNA sequence: TGTGCCAGTAGATCGCAGGGACTGAGGTCCTACAATGAGCAGTTCTTC.

V usage is TRBV10-3 and J usage is TRBJ1-1; D is uncertain. CDR3 length equals 13 residues. V was pared by 10 bases and J by 0 bases, with 12 bases between. Looked up from germline, CDR1 is ENHRY and CDR2 is SYGVKD. The CDR3 spells CATAGRVNTEAFF. As DNA, the CDR3 is TGTGCCACCGCCGGGAGGGTGAACACTGAAGCTTTCTTT.